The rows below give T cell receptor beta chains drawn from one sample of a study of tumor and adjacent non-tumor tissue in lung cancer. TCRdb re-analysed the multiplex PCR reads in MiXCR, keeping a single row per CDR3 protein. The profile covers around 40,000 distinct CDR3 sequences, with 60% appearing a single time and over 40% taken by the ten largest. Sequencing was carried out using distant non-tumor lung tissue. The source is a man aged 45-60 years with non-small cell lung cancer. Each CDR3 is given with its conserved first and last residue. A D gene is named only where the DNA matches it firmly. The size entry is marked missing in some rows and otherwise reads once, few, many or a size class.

DNA: TGTGCCAGCAGCCGTGAATGGGATCAAGGTGAAGCTTTCTTT
CDR3: CASSREWDQGEAFF
J: TRBJ1-1
size: .
D: .
V: TRBV5-4

DNA: TGTGCCAGCAGCTTATCTAGTGTAGCGGGAGTACGAGGCATAGATACGCAGTATTTT
CDR3: CASSLSSVAGVRGIDTQYF
J: TRBJ2-3
size: .
D: TRBD2
V: TRBV11-2

DNA: TGTGCCAGCAGCCCACCGGCGGGCAGAAGCGAGCAATACTTC
CDR3: CASSPPAGRSEQYF
J: TRBJ2-7
size: .
D: .
V: TRBV11-1

DNA: TGTGCCTGCAGTACGATGCGGGCGTCCTACAATAAGCAGTTCTTC
CDR3: CACSTMRASYNKQFF
J: TRBJ2-1
size: .
D: .
V: TRBV6-6

DNA: TGTGCCCGCAGTTACTCTCGGACAGGGTCCCATTACTTC
CDR3: CARSYSRTGSHYF
J: TRBJ2-5
size: .
D: TRBD1
V: TRBV6-5

DNA: TGTGCCAGCAGCGTCGTATCGGCAAGTACGCAGTATTTT
CDR3: CASSVVSASTQYF
J: TRBJ2-3
size: .
D: .
V: TRBV5-4

DNA: TGCAGTGCGAGGACTAGCACATATACGCAGTATTTT
CDR3: CSARTSTYTQYF
J: TRBJ2-3
size: .
D: TRBD2
V: TRBV20-1

DNA: TGTGCCAACAGTTACACCGACAGGGCGCAGGGGGACAATGTCCTGACTTTC
CDR3: CANSYTDRAQGDNVLTF
J: TRBJ2-6
size: .
D: TRBD1
V: TRBV6-5

DNA: TGCAGTGCCCGAACGGGGGGAGGGCGGCCAGATACGCAGTATTTT
CDR3: CSARTGGGRPDTQYF
J: TRBJ2-3
size: many
D: TRBD2
V: TRBV20-1

DNA: TGCGCCAGCAGCTTGGGGCTAGCGGGAGTAGGAGATACGCAGTATTTT
CDR3: CASSLGLAGVGDTQYF
J: TRBJ2-3
size: many
D: TRBD2
V: TRBV5-1

DNA: TGTGCCAGCAGCCTAACAGGGACCTGGGACAATGAGCAGTTCTTC
CDR3: CASSLTGTWDNEQFF
J: TRBJ2-1
size: many
D: .
V: TRBV4-2

DNA: TGCGCCAGCAGCTCCCGGGGTAGTGGGGCCAACGTCCTGACTTTC
CDR3: CASSSRGSGANVLTF
J: TRBJ2-6
size: .
D: .
V: TRBV5-1

DNA: TGCGCCAGCAGCATAAACGTATTCGACTCTGGAAACACCATATATTTT
CDR3: CASSINVFDSGNTIYF
J: TRBJ1-3
size: many
D: .
V: TRBV4-1

DNA: TGTGCCAGCAGGAACCGGGACTATGCGAACACCGGGGAGCTGTTTTTT
CDR3: CASRNRDYANTGELFF
J: TRBJ2-2
size: .
D: TRBD2
V: TRBV28

DNA: TGTGCCTGGAGCGCGTTGGGGGGGCCCTCTGGAAACACCATATATTTT
CDR3: CAWSALGGPSGNTIYF
J: TRBJ1-3
size: few
D: .
V: TRBV30

DNA: TGCAGCGCGGGCGGGGCCCCCTCCTACGAGCAGTACTTC
CDR3: CSAGGAPSYEQYF
J: TRBJ2-7
size: many
D: .
V: TRBV29-1

DNA: TGTGTCACCAGTGAATTAGGGAGCCAAGAGACCCAGTACTTC
CDR3: CVTSELGSQETQYF
J: TRBJ2-5
size: .
D: .
V: TRBV24-1

DNA: TGTATCAGCAGTTACCACGTATCCTACGAGCAGTACTTC
CDR3: CISSYHVSYEQYF
J: TRBJ2-7
size: .
D: .
V: TRBV6-2/TRBV6-3

DNA: TGTGCCAGCAGTCCCGTGATGGGGCCCGGGGAGCTGTTTTTT
CDR3: CASSPVMGPGELFF
J: TRBJ2-2
size: many
D: .
V: TRBV7-2

DNA: TGTGCCAGCAATTTAGGCCAGGGAGACACTGAAGCTTTCTTT
CDR3: CASNLGQGDTEAFF
J: TRBJ1-1
size: .
D: .
V: TRBV12-3/TRBV12-4

DNA: TGTGCCGGCCAAGGGACAGGGAATCAGCCCCAGCATTTT
CDR3: CAGQGTGNQPQHF
J: TRBJ1-5
size: many
D: TRBD1
V: TRBV28

DNA: TGCAGCGTTGAAGATCTAGGACGTACAGAATACCGCGAGCAGTACTTC
CDR3: CSVEDLGRTEYREQYF
J: TRBJ2-7
size: many
D: .
V: TRBV29-1

DNA: TGTGCCAGCAGCAACATACAGGGGATGCAGCAGTACTTC
CDR3: CASSNIQGMQQYF
J: TRBJ2-7
size: .
D: TRBD1
V: TRBV2

DNA: TGCGCCAGCAGCCAAGAGTTGGAGGTCCCGGGGCAAGAGACCCAGTACTTC
CDR3: CASSQELEVPGQETQYF
J: TRBJ2-5
size: many
D: .
V: TRBV4-1

DNA: TGTTCCAGCAGCTTGGTTGCGGGAGGGCTAAATGAGCAGTTCTTC
CDR3: CSSSLVAGGLNEQFF
J: TRBJ2-1
size: .
D: TRBD2
V: TRBV5-4

DNA: TGTGCCAACAGCTTAGAAGGGTCTGGGCTTGTCTTC
CDR3: CANSLEGSGLVF
J: TRBJ2-1
size: .
D: .
V: TRBV11-3